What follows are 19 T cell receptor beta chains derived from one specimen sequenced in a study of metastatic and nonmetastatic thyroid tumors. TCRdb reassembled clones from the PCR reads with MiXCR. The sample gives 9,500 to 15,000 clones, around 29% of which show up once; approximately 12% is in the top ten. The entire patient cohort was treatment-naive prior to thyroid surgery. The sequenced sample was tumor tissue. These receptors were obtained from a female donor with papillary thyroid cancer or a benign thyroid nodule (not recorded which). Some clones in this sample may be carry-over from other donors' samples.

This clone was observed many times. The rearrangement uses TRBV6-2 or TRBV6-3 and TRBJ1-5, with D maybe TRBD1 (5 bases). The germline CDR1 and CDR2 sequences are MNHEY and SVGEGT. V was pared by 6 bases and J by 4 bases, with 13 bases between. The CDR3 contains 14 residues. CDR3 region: CASSLPGGNQPQHF. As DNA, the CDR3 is TGTGCCAGCAGCTTGCCGGGGGGGAATCAGCCCCAGCATTTT.

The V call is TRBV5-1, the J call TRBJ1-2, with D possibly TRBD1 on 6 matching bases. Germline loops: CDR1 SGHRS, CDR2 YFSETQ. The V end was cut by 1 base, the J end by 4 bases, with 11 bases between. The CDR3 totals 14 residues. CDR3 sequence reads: CASSLPDRGYGYTF. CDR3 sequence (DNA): TGCGCCAGCAGCTTGCCGGACAGAGGCTATGGCTACACCTTC.

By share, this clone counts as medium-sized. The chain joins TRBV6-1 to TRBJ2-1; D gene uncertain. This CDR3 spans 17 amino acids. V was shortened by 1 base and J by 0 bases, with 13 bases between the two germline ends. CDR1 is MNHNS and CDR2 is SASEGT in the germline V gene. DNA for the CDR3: TGTGCCAGCAGTGAAGAAAGAGCGAGGAGCTCCTACAATGAGCAGTTCTTC. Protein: CASSEERARSSYNEQFF.

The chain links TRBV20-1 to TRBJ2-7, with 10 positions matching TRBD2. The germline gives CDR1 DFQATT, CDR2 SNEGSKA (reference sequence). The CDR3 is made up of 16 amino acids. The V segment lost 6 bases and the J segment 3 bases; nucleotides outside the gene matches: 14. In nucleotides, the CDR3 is TGCAGTGCCTCTCCCCCTAGCGGGAGTTCCGACTACGAGCAGTACTTC. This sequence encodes CSASPPSGSSDYEQYF.

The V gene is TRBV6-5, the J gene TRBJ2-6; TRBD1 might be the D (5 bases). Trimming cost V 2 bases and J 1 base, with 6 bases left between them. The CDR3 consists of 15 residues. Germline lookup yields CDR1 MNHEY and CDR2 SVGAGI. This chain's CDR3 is CASSYQGSGANVLTF. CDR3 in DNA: TGTGCCAGCAGTTACCAGGGTTCTGGGGCCAACGTCCTGACTTTC.

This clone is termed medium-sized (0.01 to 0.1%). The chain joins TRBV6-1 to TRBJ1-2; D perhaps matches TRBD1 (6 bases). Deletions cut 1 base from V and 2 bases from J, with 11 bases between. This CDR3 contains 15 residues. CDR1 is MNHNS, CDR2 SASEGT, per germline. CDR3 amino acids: CASSEGTVMNYGYTF. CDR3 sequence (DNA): TGTGCCAGCAGTGAAGGGACAGTCATGAACTATGGCTACACCTTC.

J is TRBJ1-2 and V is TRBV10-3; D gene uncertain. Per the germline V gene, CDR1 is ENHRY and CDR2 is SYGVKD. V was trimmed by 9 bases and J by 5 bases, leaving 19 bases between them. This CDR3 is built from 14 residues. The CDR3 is CAITQRGGKYGYTF. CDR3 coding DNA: TGTGCCATAACCCAGCGGGGAGGGAAATATGGCTACACCTTC.

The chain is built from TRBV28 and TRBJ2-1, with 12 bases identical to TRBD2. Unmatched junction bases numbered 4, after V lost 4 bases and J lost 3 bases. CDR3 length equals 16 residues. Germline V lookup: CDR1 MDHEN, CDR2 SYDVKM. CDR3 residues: CASSSLAGGNYNEQFF. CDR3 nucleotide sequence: TGTGCCAGCAGTTCACTAGCGGGGGGAAACTACAATGAGCAGTTCTTC. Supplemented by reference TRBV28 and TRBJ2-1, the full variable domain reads DVKVTQSSRYLVKRTGEKVFLECVQDMDHENMFWYRQDPGLGLRLIYFSYDVKMKEKGDIPEGYSVSREKKERFSLILESASTNQTSMYLCASSSLAGGNYNEQFFGPGTRLTVL.

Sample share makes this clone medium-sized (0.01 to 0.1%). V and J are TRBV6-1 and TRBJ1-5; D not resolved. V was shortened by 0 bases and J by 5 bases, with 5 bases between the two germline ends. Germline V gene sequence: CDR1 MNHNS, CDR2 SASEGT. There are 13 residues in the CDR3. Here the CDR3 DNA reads TGTGCCAGCAGTGAAGCGTGGGATCAGCCCCAGCATTTT. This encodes CASSEAWDQPQHF.

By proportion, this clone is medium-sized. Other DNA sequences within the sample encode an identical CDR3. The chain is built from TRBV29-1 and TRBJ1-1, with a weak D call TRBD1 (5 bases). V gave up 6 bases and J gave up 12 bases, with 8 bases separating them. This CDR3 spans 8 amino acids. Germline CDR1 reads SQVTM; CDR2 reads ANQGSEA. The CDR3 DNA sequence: TGCAGCGTCGAGGGGCCTTTCTTT. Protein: CSVEGPFF.

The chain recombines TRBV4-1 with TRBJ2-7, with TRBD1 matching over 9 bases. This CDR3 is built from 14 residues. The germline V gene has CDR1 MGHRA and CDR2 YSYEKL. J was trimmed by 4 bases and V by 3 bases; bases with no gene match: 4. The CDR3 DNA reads TGCGCCAGCAGCCAGGACAGGGGAGATTACGAGCAGTACTTC. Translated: CASSQDRGDYEQYF.

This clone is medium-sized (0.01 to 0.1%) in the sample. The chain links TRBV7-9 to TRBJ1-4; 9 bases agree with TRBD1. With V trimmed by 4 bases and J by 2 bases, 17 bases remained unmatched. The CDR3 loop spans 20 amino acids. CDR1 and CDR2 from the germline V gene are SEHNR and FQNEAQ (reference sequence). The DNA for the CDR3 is TGTGCCAGCAGCTCCGCAGCGGGACAGGGTTCGTTTTGGACTAATGAAAAACTGTTTTTT. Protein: CASSSAAGQGSFWTNEKLFF.

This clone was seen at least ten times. This CDR3 is CSAYRGGTEAFF. CDR3 nucleotides: TGCAGTGCTTACAGGGGTGGCACTGAAGCTTTCTTT. This chain uses TRBV20-1 with TRBJ1-1; 7 nucleotides align to TRBD1. The V gene's germline CDR1 is DFQATT and CDR2 SNEGSKA (reference sequence). There are 12 residues in the CDR3. Trimming at V came to 5 bases and at J to 4 bases, leaving 4 bases not matched to a gene.

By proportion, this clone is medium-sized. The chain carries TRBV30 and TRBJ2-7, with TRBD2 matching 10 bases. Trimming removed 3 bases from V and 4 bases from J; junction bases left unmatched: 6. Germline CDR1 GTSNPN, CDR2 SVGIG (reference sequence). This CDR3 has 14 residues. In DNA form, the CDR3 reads TGTGCCTGGAGCGCCGGACTAGCGGCTTACGAGCAGTACTTC. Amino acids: CAWSAGLAAYEQYF. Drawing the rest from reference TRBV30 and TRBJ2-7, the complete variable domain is SQTIHQWPATLVQPVGSPLSLECTVEGTSNPNLYWYRQAAGRGLQLLFYSVGIGQISSEVPQNLSASRPQDRQFILSSKKLLLSDSGFYLCAWSAGLAAYEQYFGPGTRLTVT.

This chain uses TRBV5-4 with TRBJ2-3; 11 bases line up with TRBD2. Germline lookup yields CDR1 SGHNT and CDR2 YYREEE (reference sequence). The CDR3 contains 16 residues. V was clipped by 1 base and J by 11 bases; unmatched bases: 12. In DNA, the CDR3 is TGTGCCAGCAGCTTGTATGGTAGCGGGAGGGTAAACGAGCAGTATTTT. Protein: CASSLYGSGRVNEQYF.

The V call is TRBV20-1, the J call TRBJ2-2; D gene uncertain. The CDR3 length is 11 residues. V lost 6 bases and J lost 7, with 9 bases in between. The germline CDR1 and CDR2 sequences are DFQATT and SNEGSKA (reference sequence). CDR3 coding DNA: TGCAGTGCAGGAGTGGACGGGGAGCTGTTTTTT. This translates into CSAGVDGELFF.

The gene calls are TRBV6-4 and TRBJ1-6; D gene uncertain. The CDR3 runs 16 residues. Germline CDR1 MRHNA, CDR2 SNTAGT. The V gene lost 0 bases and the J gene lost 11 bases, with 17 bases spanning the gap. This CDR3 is CASSDSLGFRGTPLHF. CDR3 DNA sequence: TGTGCCAGCAGTGACTCGTTGGGGTTTAGAGGGACACCCCTCCACTTT.

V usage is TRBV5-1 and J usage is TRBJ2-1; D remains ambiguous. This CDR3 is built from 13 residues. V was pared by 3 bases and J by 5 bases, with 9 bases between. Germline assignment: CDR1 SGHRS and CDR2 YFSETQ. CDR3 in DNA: TGCGCCAGCAGCTCTATTTCGGACAATGAGCAGTTCTTC. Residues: CASSSISDNEQFF.

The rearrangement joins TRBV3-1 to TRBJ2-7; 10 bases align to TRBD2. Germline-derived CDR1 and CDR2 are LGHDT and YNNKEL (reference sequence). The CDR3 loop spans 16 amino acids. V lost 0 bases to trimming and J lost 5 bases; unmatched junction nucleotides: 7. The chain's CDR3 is CASSQEGASGSHEQYF. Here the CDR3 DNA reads TGTGCCAGCAGCCAAGAGGGGGCTAGCGGGAGCCACGAGCAGTACTTC.